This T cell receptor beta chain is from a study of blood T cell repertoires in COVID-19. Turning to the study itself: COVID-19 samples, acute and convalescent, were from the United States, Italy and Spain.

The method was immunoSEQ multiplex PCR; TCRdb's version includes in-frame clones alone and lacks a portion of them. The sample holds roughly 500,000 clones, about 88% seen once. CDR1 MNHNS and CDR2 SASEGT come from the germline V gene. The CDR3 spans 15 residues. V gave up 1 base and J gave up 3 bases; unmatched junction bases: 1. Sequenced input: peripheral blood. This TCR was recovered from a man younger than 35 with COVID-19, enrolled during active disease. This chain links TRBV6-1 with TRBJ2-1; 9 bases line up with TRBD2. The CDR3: CASSEETSGYNEQFF. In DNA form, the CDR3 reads TGTGCCAGCAGTGAAGAGACTAGCGGCTACAATGAGCAGTTCTTC.